Shown below are 3 T cell receptor beta chains from a single sample sequenced in a study of glioma-infiltrating T cells. Using RNA template, CDR3s of TCR alpha and beta were amplified with iRepertoire arm-PCR. TCRdb ran MiXCR on the multiplex PCR reads and lists one entry per CDR3 protein. Seen here are approximately 130,000 distinct CDR3 sequences, 20% to 25% observed once, and the top ten hold 27%. Sequences were obtained from glioma tissue, nonneoplastic brain tissue, or PBMCs (not recorded which). These receptors were obtained from a human donor with low-grade glioma or glioblastoma, undergoing nonglioma brain surgery, or in good health (not recorded which).

The CDR3 sequence is CASDTGGASSGNTIYF. The CDR3 nucleotides are TGTGCCAGTGACACGGGGGGGGCGAGCTCTGGAAACACCATATATTTT. The chain is built from TRBV19 and TRBJ1-3; perhaps TRBD1 as D (6 bases). V was cut by 8 bases and J by 0 bases, with 17 bases left in between. There are 16 residues in the CDR3. The germline CDR1 and CDR2 sequences are LNHDA and SQIVND (reference sequence).

The sample holds many counts of this clonotype. The chain carries TRBV6-2 or TRBV6-3 and TRBJ1-1; 10 bases align to TRBD1. This CDR3 contains 14 residues. The J segment lost 3 bases and the V segment lost 8 bases, leaving 6 bases of the junction unmatched. Per the germline V gene, CDR1 is MNHEY and CDR2 is SVGEGT. CDR3 in amino acids: CASRDRGWDTEAFF. The CDR3 region has the DNA TGTGCCAGCCGGGACAGGGGTTGGGACACTGAAGCTTTCTTT.

The chain uses TRBV2 and TRBJ1-5; possible D gene TRBD1, 5 bases. CDR3 length equals 13 residues. Deletions cut 9 bases from V and 4 bases from J, with 13 bases between. Germline lookup yields CDR1 SNHLY and CDR2 FYNNEI. CDR3 region: CARSPTGNQPQHF. CDR3 nucleotides: TGTGCCAGGAGCCCCACAGGTAATCAGCCCCAGCATTTT.